What follows is one T cell receptor (beta chain) and its context. Antigen unknown. Using its own MiXCR run on the RT-PCR reads, TCRdb lists one record per CDR3 protein. The sample consists of hundreds of thousands of distinct CDR3 sequences, about 15% of them appearing once. This specimen belongs to a study of response to subunit inactivated influenza vaccine. The study, taken as a whole, reports: Each seasonal influenza vaccination, the authors suggested, recruits few new T cells.

V lost 4 bases and J 0 bases, leaving 10 bases between the germline ends. This CDR3 is 14 amino acids long. Germline V CDR1 and CDR2: DFQATT, SNEGSKA (reference sequence). The source is a man aged 45-60 years who received an inactivated influenza vaccine. The chain employs TRBV20-1 and TRBJ1-5, with D possibly matching TRBD1 (5 bases). The source material was PBMCs from blood, sampled roughly 15 days before vaccination. The CDR3 DNA sequence: TGCAGTGCTAACTCCGGGACTAGCAATCAGCCCCAGCATTTT. This translates into CSANSGTSNQPQHF.